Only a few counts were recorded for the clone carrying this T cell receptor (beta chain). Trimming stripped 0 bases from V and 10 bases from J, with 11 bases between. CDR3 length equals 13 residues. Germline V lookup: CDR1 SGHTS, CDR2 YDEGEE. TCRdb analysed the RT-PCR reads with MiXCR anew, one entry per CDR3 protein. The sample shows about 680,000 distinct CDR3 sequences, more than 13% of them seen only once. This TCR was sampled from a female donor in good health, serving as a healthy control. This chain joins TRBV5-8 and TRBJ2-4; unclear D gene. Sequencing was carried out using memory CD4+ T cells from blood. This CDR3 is CASSLGSQVIQYF. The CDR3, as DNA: TGTGCCAGCAGCTTGGGGAGCCAAGTAATTCAGTACTTC.